Listed below are T cell receptor beta chains from one sample, sequenced in a study of PD-L1 blockade in urothelial cancer. Using immunoSEQ multiplex PCR, the repertoire was profiled, and TCRdb retains in-frame clones only, with some absent. The sample records 35,000 or so clones, about 80% being singletons. This sample comprised PBMCs, obtained around atezolizumab (anti-PD-L1) treatment. These receptors were taken from a middle-aged man with urothelial cancer. The CDR3 runs from the conserved cysteine through the conserved F or W. D genes are given only for firm matches. Clone size appears in some rows only: once, few, many, or a class for an expanded clone.

j_gene | d_gene | abundance | v_gene | CDR3aa | CDR3nt
TRBJ2-3 | TRBD2 | NA | TRBV19 | CASRDPGTSGTDTQYF | TGTGCCAGTAGGGATCCCGGGACTAGCGGCACAGATACGCAGTATTTT
TRBJ1-1 | NA | once | TRBV2 | CASSENSNTEAFF | TGTGCCAGCAGTGAAAACTCGAACACTGAAGCTTTCTTT
TRBJ2-7 | NA | NA | TRBV14 | CASSQALAYEQYF | TGTGCCAGCAGCCAAGCTCTAGCCTACGAGCAGTACTTC
TRBJ1-1 | NA | NA | TRBV11-2 | CASSPNAIEAFF | TGTGCCAGCAGCCCCAATGCGATTGAAGCTTTCTTT
TRBJ1-5 | TRBD1 | NA | TRBV30 | CAWSWDRANQPQHF | TGTGCCTGGAGCTGGGACAGGGCCAATCAGCCCCAGCATTTT
TRBJ2-7 | NA | NA | TRBV10-3 | CAISESNEQYF | TGTGCCATCAGTGAGTCCAACGAGCAGTACTTC
TRBJ1-4 | TRBD1 | NA | TRBV5-1 | CASKQGAKEKLFF | TGCGCCTCCAAACAGGGGGCGAAAGAAAAACTGTTTTTT
TRBJ2-3 | TRBD1 | NA | TRBV30 | CAWSDGWTGGADTQYF | TGTGCCTGGAGTGACGGCTGGACAGGGGGCGCAGATACGCAGTATTTT
TRBJ2-7 | NA | NA | TRBV13 | CASSFGEVVYEQYF | TGTGCCAGCAGCTTCGGGGAGGTGGTCTACGAGCAGTACTTC
TRBJ1-3 | NA | NA | TRBV30 | CAWSGWRVSGNTIYF | TGTGCCTGGAGTGGTTGGAGAGTCTCTGGAAACACCATATATTTT